The T cell receptor (beta chain) described here comes from a study of shared clonotypes between healthy human individuals. Generated by immunoSEQ multiplex PCR, the TCRdb table keeps only in-frame clones and is missing some. This sample has about 1,900,000 clones, with approximately 94% found just once. Only CD45RO-negative cells positively selected for CCR7 counted as naive CD8 cells, so terminally differentiated effector memory CD45RA+ cells were excluded. This clone was recorded only once. This CDR3 comprises 15 residues. Germline values: CDR1 SQVTM, CDR2 ANQGSEA. The V segment lost 2 bases and the J segment 9 bases; nucleotides outside the gene matches: 12.

The sequenced sample was naive CD8+ T cells sorted from blood. The origin of this receptor is a man between 18 and 29 years old in good health. The chain couples TRBV29-1 to TRBJ2-1, with 8 positions matching TRBD1. The CDR3 region has the DNA TGCAGCGTTGAAAGTGGGCAGGGGGCCCCTGGTGAGCAGTTCTTC. Its protein is CSVESGQGAPGEQFF.